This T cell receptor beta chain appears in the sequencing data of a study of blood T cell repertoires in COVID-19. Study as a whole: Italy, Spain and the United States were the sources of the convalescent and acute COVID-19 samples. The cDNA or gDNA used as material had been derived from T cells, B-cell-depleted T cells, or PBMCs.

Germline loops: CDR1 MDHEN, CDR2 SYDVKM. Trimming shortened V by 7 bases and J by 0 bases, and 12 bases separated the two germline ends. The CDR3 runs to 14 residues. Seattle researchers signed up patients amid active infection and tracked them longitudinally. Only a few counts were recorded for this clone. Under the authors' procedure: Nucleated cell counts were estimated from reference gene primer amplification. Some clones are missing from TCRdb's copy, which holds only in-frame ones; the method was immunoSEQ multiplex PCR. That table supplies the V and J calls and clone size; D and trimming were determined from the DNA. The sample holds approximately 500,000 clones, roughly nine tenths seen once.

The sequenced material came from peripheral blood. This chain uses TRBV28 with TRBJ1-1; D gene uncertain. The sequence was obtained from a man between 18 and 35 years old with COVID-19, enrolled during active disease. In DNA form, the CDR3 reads TGTGCCAGCAATCTCCGGGAAATGAACACTGAAGCTTTCTTT. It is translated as CASNLREMNTEAFF.